A selection of T cell receptor beta chains follows, all from one sample in a study of blood T cells in healthy people across ages. Each CDR3 protein is one row after TCRdb ran MiXCR on the 5' RACE reads. The table has about 1.5 million distinct CDR3 sequences, 35% to 45% seen once; the top ten hold approximately 4%. The specimen sequenced was blood. The receptor set was obtained from a woman younger than 30 in good health. Both conserved end residues are trimmed from each CDR3.

V gene	J gene	CDR3 protein
TRBV4-3	TRBJ2-3	ASSQTRSSTDTQY
TRBV14	TRBJ2-7	ASSPAANEQY
TRBV6-5	TRBJ1-6	ASSYSKFSYNSPLH
TRBV4-3	TRBJ2-1	ASSQGGPGNEQF
TRBV11-2	TRBJ2-3	ASSLVAGAADTQY
TRBV12-3/TRBV12-4	TRBJ2-3	ASSLAGVEGRRGTQY
TRBV28	TRBJ2-7	ASSLGLAASYEQY
TRBV7-2	TRBJ2-1	ASSLDIPGPAGDNEQF
TRBV9	TRBJ2-3	ASSVGGRTDTQY
TRBV12-3/TRBV12-4	TRBJ2-1	ASSTYGAGGPNEQF
TRBV24-1	TRBJ1-5	ATTVQPFLGQPQH
TRBV6-6	TRBJ1-5	ASSGPDRTNQPQH
TRBV9	TRBJ2-3	ASSVEGGSLTDTQY
TRBV29-1	TRBJ2-7	SVGQFSYEQY
TRBV12-3/TRBV12-4	TRBJ2-6	ASSPGPSGANVLT
TRBV6-1	TRBJ2-1	ASSALGASYNEQF
TRBV4-3	TRBJ2-1	ASSQDPHRGSYNEQF
TRBV4-3	TRBJ2-7	ASSRDTNYEQY
TRBV7-2	TRBJ2-1	ASSLEDVEQF
TRBV5-5	TRBJ2-7	ASSFKGEPTYEQY
TRBV29-1	TRBJ2-7	SVERLAGGTYEQY
TRBV5-6	TRBJ1-1	ASSLNRQGQMNTEVF
TRBV6-2/TRBV6-3	TRBJ2-2	ASNRDRGPGELF
TRBV7-2	TRBJ2-3	ASSDRQTDTQY
TRBV12-3/TRBV12-4	TRBJ2-6	ASRDTSGANVPT
TRBV27	TRBJ2-7	ASSPSRYYEQY
TRBV4-2	TRBJ2-1	ASSQGISSAGGETQF
TRBV18	TRBJ2-5	ASTADRTEETQY
TRBV2	TRBJ1-2	AFVGNYGYT
TRBV7-6	TRBJ2-1	ASTPMSDTSNEQF
TRBV7-3	TRBJ2-1	ASSDISHSYNEQF
TRBV7-2	TRBJ2-2	ASSQRRGTGELF
TRBV12-3/TRBV12-4	TRBJ2-3	ASSQTGGASQY
TRBV29-1	TRBJ2-7	SVETGNEQY
TRBV19	TRBJ1-1	ASSPGPGLLNEAF
TRBV6-6	TRBJ2-1	ASSYDLPYNEQF
TRBV28	TRBJ1-2	ASSLPLPARNYGYT
TRBV10-3	TRBJ2-7	AISEYFSGSDEQY
TRBV2	TRBJ2-1	ASSELGGPYNEQF
TRBV4-3	TRBJ2-5	ASSQGQGQTQY
TRBV7-8	TRBJ1-2	ASSQFGGPGLTSYGYT
TRBV6-2/TRBV6-3	TRBJ2-1	ASRSGRVLITDEQF
TRBV7-9	TRBJ2-5	ASSSTDWGTSAGQETQY
TRBV6-2/TRBV6-3	TRBJ2-3	ASSYGLADLTSTDTQY
TRBV29-1	TRBJ2-5	SAGQGPYGQY
TRBV28	TRBJ1-2	ASSFRQGELGYYGYT
TRBV29-1	TRBJ2-7	SFAGSGYEQY
TRBV3-1	TRBJ1-2	ASSQDWQWRGYT
TRBV5-4	TRBJ2-3	ASSLTMGGTDTQY
TRBV4-3	TRBJ1-5	ASSQDIGDQPQH
TRBV2	TRBJ2-5	ASSPGLAGPSLY
TRBV5-4	TRBJ2-3	ASSFGTSGRRNTDTQY
TRBV28	TRBJ1-2	ASSFTGANGYT